This TCR beta chain is from a study of human T cells and chemical hapten exposure. Overall study: Cases of alopecia areata, totalis or universalis occurred in a predominantly female patient group.

This CDR3 contains 15 residues. Per germline, CDR1 SGHDT and CDR2 YYEEEE. V was pared by 1 base and J by 5 bases, with 6 bases of the junction left unmatched. Time point here: patch test 3, about 24 weeks after DPC sensitization. Documented treatment: therapeutic diphenylcyclopropenone sensitization with weekly scalp DPC. For this clonotype: The target antigen is unknown.

Study-level results: Expanded TCR counts at PT1 were positively correlated with the patch test score.

The library tagged individual cDNA molecules with unique molecular identifiers. TCRdb re-derived calls from the RACE reads in MiXCR, one entry per CDR3 protein. The sample contains 150,000 to 200,000 distinct CDR3 sequences, under 30% of which appear only once. The chain couples TRBV5-6 to TRBJ2-1, with 7 positions matching TRBD2. The TCR originated in a woman in her 40s with alopecia areata. Some clones in this sample may be carry-over from other donors' samples. The sample in question was whole blood, obtained in connection with sensitization to the hapten diphenylcyclopropenone (DPC). DNA for the CDR3: TGTGCCAGCAGCTTGACCACTAGCGCTGACAATGAGCAGTTCTTC. Its translation is CASSLTTSADNEQFF.